The sequence of this T cell receptor (beta chain) was determined in a study of cytomegalovirus exposure and HLA in healthy donors. CDR3 size: 14 residues. Per the germline V gene, CDR1 is MGHDK and CDR2 is SYGVNS. V lost 1 base, J lost 3 bases, and 8 bases lay in between. Both 60 Vbeta primers and 13 Jbeta primers went into the PCR. Only in-frame clones appear in the TCRdb table, and some are missing; sequencing was by immunoSEQ multiplex PCR. The table has tens of thousands of clones, roughly 70% seen once. The specimen was PBMCs. The V call is TRBV25-1, the J call TRBJ2-3; a possible D gene is TRBD1 (5 bases). The sequence was obtained from a woman in her 40s in good health and CMV-seropositive. CDR3 in DNA: TGTGCCAGCAGTGAATTTCAGGGAACAGATACGCAGTATTTT. This sequence encodes CASSEFQGTDTQYF.